One and the same sample provided the 14 T cell receptor beta chains below, sequenced in a study of technical replicates of blood from a few donors. Assay used: immunoSEQ multiplex PCR; TCRdb lists only in-frame clones, some missing. There are about 100,000 clones in the sample; about 94% occur only once, and around 0.22% lies in the top ten. The sequenced material came from T cells isolated from PBMCs. These receptors were taken from a human donor in good health.

The rearrangement uses TRBV13 and TRBJ2-1, with D uncertain. This CDR3 spans 16 amino acids. Looked up from germline, CDR1 is PRHDT and CDR2 is FYEKMQ (reference sequence). Trimming left V 5 bases short and J 4 bases short, with 18 bases between. CDR3 sequence reads: CASSPPHGHEYNEQFF. The CDR3, as DNA: TGTGCCAGCAGCCCTCCCCACGGTCACGAATACAATGAGCAGTTCTTC.

The V and J genes are TRBV2 and TRBJ2-1; a weak D match, TRBD2 (7 bases). Germline loops: CDR1 SNHLY, CDR2 FYNNEI. V was pared by 1 base and J by 6 bases, with 16 bases between. The CDR3 is 16 residues long. CDR3 nucleotides: TGTGCCAGCAGTGAAGACGGGGGGCGCCGTGGCAATGAGCAGTTCTTC. This sequence encodes CASSEDGGRRGNEQFF.

The chain recombines TRBV7-9 with TRBJ2-3; 7 nucleotides match TRBD2. V lost 5 bases to trimming and J lost 5 bases; unmatched junction nucleotides: 10. The CDR3 length is 15 residues. Germline values: CDR1 SEHNR, CDR2 FQNEAQ (reference sequence). CDR3 loop: CASSKRAGVEDTQYF. CDR3 in DNA: TGTGCCAGCAGCAAAAGGGCGGGGGTGGAAGATACGCAGTATTTT.

The rearrangement joins TRBV9 to TRBJ2-3, with 7 bases matching TRBD2. Trimming at V came to 0 bases and at J to 4 bases, leaving 8 bases not matched to a gene. This CDR3 has 16 amino acids. CDR1 is SGDLS, CDR2 YYNGEE, per germline. CDR3 DNA: TGTGCCAGCAGCGTAGGGTTTGGGGGGGGGTCAGATACGCAGTATTTT. Residues: CASSVGFGGGSDTQYF.

This sequence joins TRBV7-9 and TRBJ1-1, with D unresolved. V gave up 5 bases and J gave up 8 bases, with 9 bases separating them. The CDR3 sequence is 11 residues long. Germline-derived CDR1 and CDR2 are SEHNR and FQNEAQ (reference sequence). CDR3 DNA: TGTGCCAGCAGCCGAACAGAAGAAGCTTTCTTT. Translated, it gives CASSRTEEAFF.

The chain is built from TRBV7-9 and TRBJ2-5; no firm D call. V shed 4 bases and J shed 5 bases, with 5 bases lying between them. The CDR3 is made up of 11 amino acids. Germline CDR1 is SEHNR and CDR2 is FQNEAQ (reference sequence). The CDR3 reads CASSYLETQYF. In DNA, the CDR3 is TGTGCCAGCAGCTACTTGGAGACCCAGTACTTC. Supplemented by reference TRBV7-9 and TRBJ2-5, the full variable domain reads DTGVSQNPRHKITKRGQNVTFRCDPISEHNRLYWYRQTLGQGPEFLTYFQNEAQLEKSRLLSDRFSAERPKGSFSTLEIQRTEQGDSAMYLCASSYLETQYFGPGTRLLVL.

This clone has a handful of counts. V gene TRBV7-9 combines with J gene TRBJ1-1, with 8 bases identical to TRBD1. The V segment lost 5 bases and the J segment 0 bases; nucleotides outside the gene matches: 14. This CDR3 region has 18 residues. Looked up from germline, CDR1 is SEHNR and CDR2 is FQNEAQ (reference sequence). The DNA of the CDR3 is TGTGCCAGCAGCGCTAGAGGACAGGGAAAGATTATGAACACTGAAGCTTTCTTT. Its translation is CASSARGQGKIMNTEAFF.

This clone has a single count. CDR3 bases: TGCGCCAGCAGTGTACGAGGGTACGAGCAGTACTTC. Translation gives CASSVRGYEQYF. This sequence joins TRBV10-1 and TRBJ2-7; tentatively, D is TRBD2 (5 bases). Germline V gene lookup returns CDR1 WNHNN and CDR2 SYGVQD (reference sequence). V dropped 4 bases and J dropped 4 bases, with 8 bases sitting between them. The CDR3 has 12 amino acids.

V gene TRBV29-1 combines with J gene TRBJ2-5, with a possible D match to TRBD1 (6 bases). The J call could be wrong; TRBJ2-7 is a better fit for the DNA end. Germline CDR1 and CDR2: SQVTM and ANQGSEA. There are 12 residues in the CDR3. CDR3 DNA sequence: TGCAGCGTGGGGGACATCTCCTACGAGCAGTACTTC. Translating gives CSVGDISYEQYF.

This CDR3 is CASSQRGNTEAFF. CDR3 coding DNA: TGTGCCAGCAGTCAAAGGGGAAACACTGAAGCTTTCTTT. V usage is TRBV9 and J usage is TRBJ1-1; the D gene is possibly TRBD1 (5 bases). The germline V gene has CDR1 SGDLS and CDR2 YYNGEE. The CDR3 loop spans 13 amino acids. The V gene lost 5 bases and the J gene lost 2 bases, with 10 bases spanning the gap. The full variable domain, in which reference TRBV9 and TRBJ1-1 provide the parts outside the CDR3, is DSGVTQTPKHLITATGQRVTLRCSPRSGDLSVYWYQQSLDQGLQFLIQYYNGEERAKGNILERFSAQQFPDLHSELNLSSLELGDSALYFCASSQRGNTEAFFGQGTRLTVV.

This chain joins TRBV21-1 and TRBJ2-6; the table's D call of TRBD1 was not tested on the DNA. TRBV21-1 is given as a pseudogene. The CDR3 sequence is 18 residues long. CDR3 sequence reads: CASSKETGNLSGANVLTF. Written as DNA, the CDR3 is TGTGCCAGCAGCAAAGAGACAGGTAATCTCTCTGGGGCCAACGTCCTGACTTTC.

This chain uses TRBV6-5 with TRBJ2-1; weak D call: TRBD1 (5 bases). V lost 2 bases, J lost 14 bases, and 10 bases lay in between. CDR1 and CDR2 from the germline V gene are MNHEY and SVGAGI. The CDR3 is made up of 11 amino acids. CDR3 nucleotides: TGTGCCAGCAGTTACAGGGGAATAGAGTTCTTC. Translated: CASSYRGIEFF.

The chain employs TRBV5-4 and TRBJ2-7; 8 bases fit TRBD2. The CDR3 runs to 15 residues. J lost 4 bases, V lost 2 bases, and 8 bases had no gene match. The germline gives CDR1 SGHNT, CDR2 YYREEE (reference sequence). The chain's CDR3 is CASSFSSGSQYEQYF. DNA for the CDR3: TGTGCCAGCAGCTTTAGCAGCGGGAGTCAATACGAGCAGTACTTC.

The genes are TRBV6-1 and TRBJ1-2, with TRBD1 identical over 7 bases. This CDR3 is 15 amino acids long. Germline V gene data show CDR1 as MNHNS and CDR2 as SASEGT. The J segment lost 2 bases and the V segment lost 4 bases, leaving 7 bases of the junction unmatched. Here the CDR3 DNA reads TGTGCCAGCAGTGTTGGGGGCAGGGGGAACTATGGCTACACCTTC. This sequence encodes CASSVGGRGNYGYTF.